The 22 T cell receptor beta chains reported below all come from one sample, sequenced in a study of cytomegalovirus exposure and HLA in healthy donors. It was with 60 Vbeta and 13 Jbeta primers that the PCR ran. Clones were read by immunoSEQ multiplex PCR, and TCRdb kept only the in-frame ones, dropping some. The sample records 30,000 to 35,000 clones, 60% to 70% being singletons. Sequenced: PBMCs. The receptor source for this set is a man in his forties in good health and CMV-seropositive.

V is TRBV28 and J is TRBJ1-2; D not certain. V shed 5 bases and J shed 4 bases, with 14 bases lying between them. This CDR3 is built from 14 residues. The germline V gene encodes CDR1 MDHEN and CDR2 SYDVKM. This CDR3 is CASSPAGKPYGYTF. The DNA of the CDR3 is TGTGCCAGCAGTCCCGCGGGGAAACCCTATGGCTACACCTTC.

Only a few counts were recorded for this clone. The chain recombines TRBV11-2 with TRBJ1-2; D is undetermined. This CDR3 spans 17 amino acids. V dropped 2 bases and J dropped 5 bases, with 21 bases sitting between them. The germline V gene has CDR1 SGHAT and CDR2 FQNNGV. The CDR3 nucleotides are TGTGCCAGCAGCTTATGGGAGGAGGAGAAAAGGAAATATGGCTACACCTTC. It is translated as CASSLWEEEKRKYGYTF.

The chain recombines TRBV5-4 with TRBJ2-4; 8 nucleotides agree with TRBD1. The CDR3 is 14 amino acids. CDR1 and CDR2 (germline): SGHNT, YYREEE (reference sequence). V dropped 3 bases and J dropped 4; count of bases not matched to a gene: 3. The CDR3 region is CASSSRTGKNIQYF. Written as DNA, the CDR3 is TGTGCCAGCAGCTCCCGGACAGGGAAAAACATTCAGTACTTC.

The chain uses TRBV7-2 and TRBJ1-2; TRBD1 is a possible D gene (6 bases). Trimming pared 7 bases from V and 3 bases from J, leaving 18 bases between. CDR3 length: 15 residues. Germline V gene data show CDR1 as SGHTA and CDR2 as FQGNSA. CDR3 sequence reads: CASTPFTRGDYGYTF. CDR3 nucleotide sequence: TGTGCCAGCACCCCGTTCACCAGGGGTGACTATGGCTACACCTTC.

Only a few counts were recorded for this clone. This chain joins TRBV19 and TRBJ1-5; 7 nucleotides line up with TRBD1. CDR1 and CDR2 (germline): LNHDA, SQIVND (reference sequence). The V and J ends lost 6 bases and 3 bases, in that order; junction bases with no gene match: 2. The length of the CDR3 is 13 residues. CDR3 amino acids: CASSGQANQPQHF. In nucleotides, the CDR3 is TGTGCCAGTAGCGGACAGGCCAATCAGCCCCAGCATTTT.

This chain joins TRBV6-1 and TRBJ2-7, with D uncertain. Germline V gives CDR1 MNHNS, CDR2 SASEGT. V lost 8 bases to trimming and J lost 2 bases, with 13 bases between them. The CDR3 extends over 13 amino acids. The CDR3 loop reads CASGQIRPYEQYF. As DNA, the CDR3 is TGTGCCAGCGGGCAGATCCGCCCCTACGAGCAGTACTTC.

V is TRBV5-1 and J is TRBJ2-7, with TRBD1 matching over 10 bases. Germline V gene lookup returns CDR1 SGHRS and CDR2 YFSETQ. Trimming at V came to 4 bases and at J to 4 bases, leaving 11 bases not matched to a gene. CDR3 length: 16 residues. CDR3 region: CASSMDPGQGVYEQYF. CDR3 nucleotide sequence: TGCGCCAGCAGCATGGACCCCGGACAGGGGGTTTACGAGCAGTACTTC.

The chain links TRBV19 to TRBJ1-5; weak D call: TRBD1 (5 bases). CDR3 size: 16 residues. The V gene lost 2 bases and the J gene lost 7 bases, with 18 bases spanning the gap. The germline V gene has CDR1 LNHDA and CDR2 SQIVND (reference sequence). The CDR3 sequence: CASSISSQGVGQPQHF. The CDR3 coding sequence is TGTGCCAGTAGTATATCATCCCAGGGCGTCGGGCAGCCCCAGCATTTT. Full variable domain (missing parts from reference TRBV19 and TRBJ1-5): DGGITQSPKYLFRKEGQNVTLSCEQNLNHDAMYWYRQDPGQGLRLIYYSQIVNDFQKGDIAEGYSVSREKKESFPLTVTSAQKNPTAFYLCASSISSQGVGQPQHFGDGTRLSIL.

The CDR3 DNA is TGTGCCAGCAGTTACCCTAGCGGGGGTCGGGGGTACGAGCAGTACTTC. The encoded protein is CASSYPSGGRGYEQYF. V is TRBV6-5 and J is TRBJ2-7; 10 positions agree with TRBD2. The CDR3 contains 16 residues. Germline trimming cut 2 bases from V and 4 bases from J; bases unmatched to any gene: 8. The V gene's germline CDR1 is MNHEY and CDR2 SVGAGI.

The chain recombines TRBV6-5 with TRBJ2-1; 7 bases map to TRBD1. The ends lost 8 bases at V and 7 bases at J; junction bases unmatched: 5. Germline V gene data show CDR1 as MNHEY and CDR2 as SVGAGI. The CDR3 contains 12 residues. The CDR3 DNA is TGTGCCAGCCACGACAGGGTGAATGAGCAGTTCTTC. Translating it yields CASHDRVNEQFF.

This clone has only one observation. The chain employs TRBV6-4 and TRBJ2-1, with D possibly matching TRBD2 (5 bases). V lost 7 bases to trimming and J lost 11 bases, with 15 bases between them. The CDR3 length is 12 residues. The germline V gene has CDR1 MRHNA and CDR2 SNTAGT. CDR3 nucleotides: TGTGCCAGCAAGGGCAGCCTCGGGAAGCAGTTCTTC. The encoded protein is CASKGSLGKQFF.

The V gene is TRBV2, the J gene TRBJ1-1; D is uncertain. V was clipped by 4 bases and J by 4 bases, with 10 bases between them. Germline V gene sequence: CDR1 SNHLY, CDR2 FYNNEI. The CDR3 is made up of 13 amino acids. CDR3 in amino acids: CASSVAGGTEAFF. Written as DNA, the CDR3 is TGTGCCAGCAGTGTCGCGGGAGGCACTGAAGCTTTCTTT.

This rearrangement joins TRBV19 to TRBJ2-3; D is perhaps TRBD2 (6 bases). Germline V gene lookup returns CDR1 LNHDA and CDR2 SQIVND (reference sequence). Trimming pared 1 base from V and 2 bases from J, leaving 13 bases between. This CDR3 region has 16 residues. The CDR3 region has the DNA TGTGCCAGTAGTATAGTTTGGGGGACTTACACAGATACGCAGTATTTT. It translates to CASSIVWGTYTDTQYF. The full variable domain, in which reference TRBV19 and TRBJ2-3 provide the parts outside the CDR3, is DGGITQSPKYLFRKEGQNVTLSCEQNLNHDAMYWYRQDPGQGLRLIYYSQIVNDFQKGDIAEGYSVSREKKESFPLTVTSAQKNPTAFYLCASSIVWGTYTDTQYFGPGTRLTVL.

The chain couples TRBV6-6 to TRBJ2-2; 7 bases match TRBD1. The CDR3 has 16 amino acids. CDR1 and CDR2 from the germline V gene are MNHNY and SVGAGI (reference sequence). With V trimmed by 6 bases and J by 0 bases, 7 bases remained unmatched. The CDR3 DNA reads TGTGCCAGCAGCGACCAGGGACAGTCGAACACCGGGGAGCTGTTTTTT. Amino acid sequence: CASSDQGQSNTGELFF.

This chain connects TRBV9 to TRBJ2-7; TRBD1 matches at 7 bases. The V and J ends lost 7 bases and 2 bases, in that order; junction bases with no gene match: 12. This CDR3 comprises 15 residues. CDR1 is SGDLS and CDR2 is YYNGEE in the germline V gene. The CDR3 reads CASSRRQGTPYEQYF. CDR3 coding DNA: TGTGCCAGCTCGAGGAGACAGGGAACCCCCTACGAGCAGTACTTC.

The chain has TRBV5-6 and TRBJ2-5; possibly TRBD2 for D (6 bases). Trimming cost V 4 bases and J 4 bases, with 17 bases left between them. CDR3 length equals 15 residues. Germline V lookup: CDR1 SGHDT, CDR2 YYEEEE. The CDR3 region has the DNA TGTGCCAGCAGCACCCAGGCTGGAGGGATAGAGACCCAGTACTTC. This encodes CASSTQAGGIETQYF.

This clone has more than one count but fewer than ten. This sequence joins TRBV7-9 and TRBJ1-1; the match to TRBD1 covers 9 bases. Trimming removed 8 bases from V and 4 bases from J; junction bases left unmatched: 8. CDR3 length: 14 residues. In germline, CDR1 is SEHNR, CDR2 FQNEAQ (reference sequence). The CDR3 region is CASAGDRGGTEAFF. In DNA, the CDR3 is TGTGCCAGCGCAGGAGACAGGGGGGGCACTGAAGCTTTCTTT.

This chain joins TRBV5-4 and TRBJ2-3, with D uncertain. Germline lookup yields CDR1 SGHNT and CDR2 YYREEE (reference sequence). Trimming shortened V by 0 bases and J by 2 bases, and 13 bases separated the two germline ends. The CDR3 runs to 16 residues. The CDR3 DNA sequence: TGTGCCAGCAGCTTGGATCCTACCTCAAACACAGATACGCAGTATTTT. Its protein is CASSLDPTSNTDTQYF.

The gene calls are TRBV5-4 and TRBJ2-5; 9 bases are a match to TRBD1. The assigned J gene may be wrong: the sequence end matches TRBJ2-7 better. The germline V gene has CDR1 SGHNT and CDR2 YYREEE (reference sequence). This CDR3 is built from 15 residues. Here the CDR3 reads CASSLSRDRVYEQYF. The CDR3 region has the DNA TGTGCCAGCAGCTTGAGCAGGGACAGGGTCTACGAGCAGTACTTC.

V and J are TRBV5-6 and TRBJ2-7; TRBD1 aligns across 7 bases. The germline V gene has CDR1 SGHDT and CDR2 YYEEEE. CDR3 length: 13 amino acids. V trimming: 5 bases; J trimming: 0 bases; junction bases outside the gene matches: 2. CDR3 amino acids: CASSAGGSYEQYF. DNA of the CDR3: TGTGCCAGCAGTGCAGGGGGCTCCTACGAGCAGTACTTC. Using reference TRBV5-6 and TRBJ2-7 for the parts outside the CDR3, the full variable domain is DAGVTQSPTHLIKTRGQQVTLRCSPKSGHDTVSWYQQALGQGPQFIFQYYEEEERQRGNFPDRFSGHQFPNYSSELNVNALLLGDSALYLCASSAGGSYEQYFGPGTRLTVT.

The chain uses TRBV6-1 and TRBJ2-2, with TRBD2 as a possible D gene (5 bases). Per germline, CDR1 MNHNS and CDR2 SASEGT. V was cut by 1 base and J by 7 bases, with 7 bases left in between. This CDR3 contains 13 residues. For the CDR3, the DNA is TGTGCCAGCAGTGAAGTGAGGGACGGGGAGCTGTTTTTT. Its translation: CASSEVRDGELFF.

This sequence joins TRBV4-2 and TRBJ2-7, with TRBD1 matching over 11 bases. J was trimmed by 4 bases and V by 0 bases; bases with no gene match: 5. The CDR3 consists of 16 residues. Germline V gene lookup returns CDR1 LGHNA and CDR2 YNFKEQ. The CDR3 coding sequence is TGTGCCAGCAGCCAAGAGAGGGGGACAGGGGGGTACGAGCAGTACTTC. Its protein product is CASSQERGTGGYEQYF.